This is a list of T cell receptor beta chains from one sample in a study of blood T cell repertoires in COVID-19. Sequenced by immunoSEQ multiplex PCR; TCRdb stores in-frame clones only, minus some. The data show approximately 150,000 clones, 87% seen once. Input material: PBMCs or T cells enriched from blood (not recorded which). The receptor source for this set is a human donor with acute COVID-19. The donor label of this sample is uncertain. The CDR3 runs from the conserved cysteine through the conserved F or W. The D gene is left open where the match is weak. Size is omitted from some rows. Given values are once, few, many or a class for expanded clones.

v_gene	d_gene	j_gene	abundance	CDR3aa	CDR3nt
TRBV3-1/TRBV3-2	-	TRBJ2-1	once	CASSQEAGSYNEQFF	TGTGCCAGCAGCCAAGAGGCTGGCTCCTACAATGAGCAGTTCTTC
TRBV20-1	-	TRBJ2-5	few	CSCHKRETQYF	TGCAGTTGCCATAAGAGAGAGACCCAGTACTTC
TRBV19	-	TRBJ1-6	-	CASSLGRPSPLHF	TGTGCCAGTAGTCTGGGCAGGCCCTCACCCCTCCACTTT
TRBV6-6	-	TRBJ1-5	-	CASNLDRFSNQPQHF	TGTGCCAGCAACCTGGACAGATTTAGCAATCAGCCCCAGCATTTT
TRBV3-1/TRBV3-2	-	TRBJ1-5	-	CASSQGTDVGQPQHF	TGTGCCAGCAGCCAAGGGACAGATGTGGGTCAGCCCCAGCATTTT
TRBV5-4	TRBD1	TRBJ1-2	-	CASSLGLTGGGYTF	TGTGCCAGCAGCTTGGGGTTGACAGGGGGAGGCTACACCTTC
TRBV5-1	TRBD2	TRBJ2-3	-	CASSPTGGLRDTQYF	TGCGCCAGCAGCCCCACGGGAGGGCTCAGAGATACGCAGTATTTT
TRBV5-1	-	TRBJ2-2	-	CASSLWSGQNTGELFF	TGCGCCAGCAGCCTCTGGTCGGGACAGAACACCGGGGAGCTGTTTTTT
TRBV19	-	TRBJ1-5	-	CASSPIQKTSNQPQHF	TGTGCCAGTAGCCCAATACAAAAAACTAGCAATCAGCCCCAGCATTTT
TRBV15	-	TRBJ2-6	-	CATSGRSGANVLTF	TGTGCCACCAGTGGCCGTTCTGGGGCCAACGTCCTGACTTTC
TRBV29-1	TRBD1	TRBJ2-5	-	CSGETGGRETQYF	TGCAGCGGAGAAACAGGGGGCAGGGAGACCCAGTACTTC
TRBV5-1	TRBD1	TRBJ2-1	-	CASSETGQGYNEQFF	TGCGCCAGCAGCGAGACCGGACAGGGTTACAATGAGCAGTTCTTC
TRBV14	-	TRBJ1-4	-	CASSFGGFSTNEKLFF	TGTGCCAGCAGCTTCGGAGGGTTCTCGACTAATGAAAAACTGTTTTTT
TRBV6-2/TRBV6-3	-	TRBJ1-2	once	CASSLGGRIYGYTF	TGTGCCAGCAGTTTGGGAGGGCGGATCTATGGCTACACCTTC
TRBV3-1/TRBV3-2	-	TRBJ1-2	-	CASSGTPYGYTF	TGTGCCAGCAGTGGGACACCCTATGGCTACACCTTC
TRBV18	-	TRBJ1-1	-	CASSPLRRMNTEAFF	TGTGCCAGCTCACCACTCAGGAGGATGAACACTGAAGCTTTCTTT
TRBV9	-	TRBJ1-1	-	CASSVAPGVGDTEAFF	TGTGCCAGCAGCGTAGCCCCGGGTGTAGGAGACACTGAAGCTTTCTTT
TRBV6-2/TRBV6-3	-	TRBJ1-3	-	CASSLGLAGNTIYF	TGTGCCAGCAGTTTGGGCCTCGCGGGAAACACCATATATTTT
TRBV5-1	TRBD2	TRBJ2-2	-	CASSRDYWELFF	TGCGCCAGCAGCCGGGACTACTGGGAGCTGTTTTTT
TRBV4-2	TRBD2	TRBJ2-3	-	CASSQVEAGEGADTQYF	TGTGCCAGCAGCCAAGTAGAAGCGGGGGAGGGGGCAGATACGCAGTATTTT
TRBV5-1	TRBD1	TRBJ1-5	-	CASSETGATGNQPQHF	TGCGCCAGCAGCGAAACAGGGGCGACTGGCAATCAGCCCCAGCATTTT
TRBV14	-	TRBJ1-2	-	CASSQDLTRGRGYTF	TGTGCCAGCAGCCAAGATCTGACCAGAGGTCGAGGCTACACCTTC
TRBV2	TRBD1	TRBJ2-2	-	CASSERTGRSGELFF	TGTGCCAGCAGTGAACGGACAGGGCGTTCCGGGGAGCTGTTTTTT
TRBV3-1/TRBV3-2	-	TRBJ2-7	-	CASSTLSRRNYEQYF	TGTGCCAGCAGCACCCTATCGCGGAGGAACTACGAGCAGTACTTC
TRBV11-1	TRBD1	TRBJ2-5	-	CASSLVFDREETQYF	TGTGCCAGCAGCTTAGTCTTCGACAGGGAAGAGACCCAGTACTTC
TRBV19	TRBD1	TRBJ1-4	-	CASSPSEGAAEKLFF	TGTGCCAGTAGCCCCTCGGAGGGGGCGGCTGAAAAACTGTTTTTT
TRBV18	TRBD1	TRBJ2-5	-	CASSPVTGSQETQYF	TGTGCCAGCTCACCGGTGACAGGGAGCCAAGAGACCCAGTACTTC
TRBV4-3	TRBD2	TRBJ2-3	-	CASSQEERGSTDTQYF	TGCGCCAGCAGCCAAGAGGAGCGGGGGTCCACAGATACGCAGTATTTT
TRBV27	TRBD1	TRBJ2-7	-	CASTRQGAYEQYF	TGTGCCAGCACCCGACAGGGGGCGTACGAGCAGTACTTC
TRBV7-9	TRBD1	TRBJ1-6	-	CASSLSTGSISPLHF	TGTGCCAGCAGCTTATCGACAGGGTCGATTTCACCCCTCCACTTT
TRBV6-5	-	TRBJ2-1	-	CASSKEGGAGNEQFF	TGTGCCAGCAGCAAGGAGGGGGGGGCAGGCAATGAGCAGTTCTTC
TRBV29-1	-	TRBJ1-1	once	CSVQGGSTEAFF	TGCAGCGTACAGGGAGGGAGTACTGAAGCTTTCTTT
TRBV11-2	-	TRBJ2-5	-	CASSLDHTAQETQYF	TGTGCCAGCAGCTTAGATCACACAGCACAAGAGACCCAGTACTTC
TRBV4-3	-	TRBJ2-1	-	CASSQDVRGSSYNEQFF	TGCGCCAGCAGCCAAGATGTCCGGGGGAGCTCCTACAATGAGCAGTTCTTC
TRBV19	-	TRBJ2-2	-	CASSPTGRGGTGELFF	TGTGCCAGTAGTCCGACAGGGCGGGGTGGGACCGGGGAGCTGTTTTTT
TRBV7-9	TRBD2	TRBJ2-1	once	CASSLAPGGGVEQFF	TGTGCCAGCAGCTTAGCACCGGGGGGGGGCGTGGAGCAGTTCTTC
TRBV30	TRBD1	TRBJ1-2	-	CAWSADRGTYGYTF	TGTGCCTGGAGTGCGGACAGGGGGACGTATGGCTACACCTTC
TRBV19	-	TRBJ1-2	few	CASSTRGRGYGYTF	TGTGCCAGTAGTACCAGGGGTAGGGGCTATGGCTACACCTTC
TRBV18	TRBD2	TRBJ2-3	once	CASSPYQRGGHTQYF	TGTGCCAGCTCACCATACCAGCGGGGGGGACATACGCAGTATTTT
TRBV5-6	-	TRBJ1-4	-	CASSLGAWQGVKLFF	TGTGCCAGCAGCTTGGGGGCGTGGCAGGGCGTAAAACTGTTTTTT
TRBV5-1	TRBD2	TRBJ2-3	-	CASGPLAGVSDTQYF	TGCGCCAGCGGACCACTAGCGGGGGTGTCGGATACGCAGTATTTT
TRBV5-1	TRBD1	TRBJ1-2	-	CASSPDRAGNYGYTF	TGCGCCAGCAGCCCGGACAGGGCGGGAAACTATGGCTACACCTTC
TRBV7-2	-	TRBJ2-5	-	CASSLGQPKETQYF	TGTGCCAGCAGCTTAGGACAGCCCAAAGAGACCCAGTACTTC
TRBV7-9	TRBD1	TRBJ1-4	once	CASSADRATNEKLFF	TGTGCCAGCAGCGCAGACAGGGCAACTAATGAAAAACTGTTTTTT
TRBV7-2	-	TRBJ2-2	-	CASNGGGAGELFF	TGTGCCAGCAACGGAGGGGGGGCCGGGGAGCTGTTTTTT
TRBV9	-	TRBJ1-1	-	CASSVGLRGAGTEAFF	TGTGCCAGCAGCGTAGGTTTGCGAGGGGCGGGAACTGAAGCTTTCTTT
TRBV7-9	-	TRBJ1-2	-	CASSVQVDYGYTF	TGTGCCAGCAGCGTCCAGGTGGACTATGGCTACACCTTC
TRBV13	TRBD1	TRBJ1-3	-	CASSFGQASGNTIYF	TGTGCCAGCAGCTTCGGACAGGCCTCTGGAAACACCATATATTTT
TRBV7-8	-	TRBJ1-1	-	CASSLGYAGGNTEAFF	TGTGCCAGCAGCTTAGGGTACGCAGGAGGGAACACTGAAGCTTTCTTT
TRBV10-3	TRBD2	TRBJ2-1	-	CAISDRTREDEQFF	TGTGCCATCAGTGATCGGACTAGGGAGGATGAGCAGTTCTTC
TRBV6-2/TRBV6-3	-	TRBJ1-1	-	CASSSTGLNTEAFF	TGTGCCAGCAGTTCGACAGGCTTGAACACTGAAGCTTTCTTT
TRBV29-1	-	TRBJ2-5	once	CSVGAAVRETQYF	TGCAGCGTGGGCGCAGCGGTCCGAGAGACCCAGTACTTC
TRBV4-1	-	TRBJ1-1	-	CASSWGDTEAFF	TGCGCCAGCAGCTGGGGGGACACTGAAGCTTTCTTT
TRBV7-2	TRBD1	TRBJ1-2	-	CASSPSGTGDGYTF	TGTGCCAGCAGCCCCTCCGGGACAGGGGATGGCTACACCTTC
TRBV12-5	TRBD1	TRBJ1-3	-	CASGFPVTGEAGNTIYF	TGTGCTAGTGGTTTTCCCGTCACAGGGGAGGCTGGAAACACCATATATTTT
TRBV14	-	TRBJ1-6	-	CASSQRGGPTSLPLHF	TGTGCCAGCAGCCAACGGGGTGGGCCGACCTCGTTACCCCTCCACTTT
TRBV5-8	TRBD1	TRBJ1-5	-	CASRLKGAGQPQHF	TGTGCCAGCAGACTGAAGGGGGCCGGGCAGCCCCAGCATTTT
TRBV4-1	-	TRBJ2-7	few	CASSPSLGRGTYEQYF	TGCGCCAGCAGCCCGTCCCTAGGTAGGGGAACCTACGAGCAGTACTTC
TRBV3-1/TRBV3-2	TRBD2	TRBJ2-3	-	CASSQGLYRDYSTDTQYF	TGTGCCAGCAGCCAAGGTTTATATAGGGACTATAGCACAGATACGCAGTATTTT
TRBV11-2	-	TRBJ1-4	-	CASSLDGRGEKLFF	TGTGCCAGCAGCTTAGACGGGCGAGGGGAAAAACTGTTTTTT